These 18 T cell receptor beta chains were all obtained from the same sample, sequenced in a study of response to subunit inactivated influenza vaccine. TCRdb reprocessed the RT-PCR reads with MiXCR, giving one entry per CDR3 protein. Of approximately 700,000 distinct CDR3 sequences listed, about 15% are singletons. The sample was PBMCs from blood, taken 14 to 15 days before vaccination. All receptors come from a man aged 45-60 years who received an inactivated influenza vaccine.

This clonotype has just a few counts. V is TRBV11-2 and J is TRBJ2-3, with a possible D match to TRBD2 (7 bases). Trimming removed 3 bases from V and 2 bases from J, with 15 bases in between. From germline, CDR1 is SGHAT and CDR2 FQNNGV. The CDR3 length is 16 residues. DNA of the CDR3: TGTGCCAGCAGCTTGGCGGGGGCGGGCACCACAGATACGCAGTATTTT. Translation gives CASSLAGAGTTDTQYF.

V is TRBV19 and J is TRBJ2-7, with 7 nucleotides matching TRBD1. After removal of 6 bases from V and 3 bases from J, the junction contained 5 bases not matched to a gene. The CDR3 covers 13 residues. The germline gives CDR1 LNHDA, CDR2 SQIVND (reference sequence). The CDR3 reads CASRPRQGYEQYF. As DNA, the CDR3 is TGTGCCAGTAGACCCCGACAGGGCTACGAGCAGTACTTC.

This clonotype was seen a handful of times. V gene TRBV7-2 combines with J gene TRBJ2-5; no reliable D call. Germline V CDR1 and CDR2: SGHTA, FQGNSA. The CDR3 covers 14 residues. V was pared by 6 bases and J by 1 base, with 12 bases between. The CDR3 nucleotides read TGTGCCAGCAGTTTAAGTTTGTCCCAAGAGACCCAGTACTTC. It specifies CASSLSLSQETQYF.

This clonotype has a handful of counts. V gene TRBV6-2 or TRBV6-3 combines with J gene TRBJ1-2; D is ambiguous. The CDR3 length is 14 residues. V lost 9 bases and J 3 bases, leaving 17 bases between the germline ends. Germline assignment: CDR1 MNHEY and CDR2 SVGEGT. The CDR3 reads CASGTSGDYYGYTF. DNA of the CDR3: TGTGCCAGTGGAACCTCGGGTGACTACTATGGCTACACCTTC.

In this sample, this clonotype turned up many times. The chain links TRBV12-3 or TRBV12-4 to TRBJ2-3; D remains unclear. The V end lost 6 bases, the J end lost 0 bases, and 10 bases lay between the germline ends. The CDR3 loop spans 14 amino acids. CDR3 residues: CASRGGTSTDTQYF. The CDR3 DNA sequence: TGTGCCAGCAGGGGTGGAACTAGCACAGATACGCAGTATTTT.

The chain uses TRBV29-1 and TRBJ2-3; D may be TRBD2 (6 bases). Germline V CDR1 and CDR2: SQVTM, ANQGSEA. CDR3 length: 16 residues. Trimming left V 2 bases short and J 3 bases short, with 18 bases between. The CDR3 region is CSVERPGGVGTDTQYF. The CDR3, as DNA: TGCAGCGTTGAAAGGCCCGGGGGTGTGGGAACAGATACGCAGTATTTT.

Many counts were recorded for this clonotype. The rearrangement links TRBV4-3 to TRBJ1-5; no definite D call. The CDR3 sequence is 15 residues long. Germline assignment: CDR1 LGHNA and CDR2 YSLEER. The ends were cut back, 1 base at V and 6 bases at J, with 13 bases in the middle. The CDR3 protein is CASSQVAFGSQPQHF. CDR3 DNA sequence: TGCGCCAGCAGCCAAGTCGCGTTTGGGTCTCAGCCCCAGCATTTT.

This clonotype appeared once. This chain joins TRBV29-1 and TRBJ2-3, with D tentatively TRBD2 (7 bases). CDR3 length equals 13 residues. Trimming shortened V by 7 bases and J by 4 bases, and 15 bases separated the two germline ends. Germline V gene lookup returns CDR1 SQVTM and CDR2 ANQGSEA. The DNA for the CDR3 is TGCAGCGGCGGGGAGGGGGTGGCAGATACGCAGTATTTT. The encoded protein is CSGGEGVADTQYF.

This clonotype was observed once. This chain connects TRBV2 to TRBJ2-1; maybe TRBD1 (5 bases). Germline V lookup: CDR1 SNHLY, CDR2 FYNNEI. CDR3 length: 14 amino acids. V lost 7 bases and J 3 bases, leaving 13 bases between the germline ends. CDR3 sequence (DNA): TGTGCCAGCAAGGTGAGACAGATCTACAATGAGCAGTTCTTC. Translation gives CASKVRQIYNEQFF.

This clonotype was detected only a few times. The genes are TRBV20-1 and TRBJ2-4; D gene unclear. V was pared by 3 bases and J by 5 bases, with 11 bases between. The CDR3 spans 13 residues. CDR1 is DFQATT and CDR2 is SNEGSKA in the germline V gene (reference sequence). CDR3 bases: TGCAGTGCTAGTCGGGCAGTAGAAAACATTCAGTACTTC. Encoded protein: CSASRAVENIQYF.

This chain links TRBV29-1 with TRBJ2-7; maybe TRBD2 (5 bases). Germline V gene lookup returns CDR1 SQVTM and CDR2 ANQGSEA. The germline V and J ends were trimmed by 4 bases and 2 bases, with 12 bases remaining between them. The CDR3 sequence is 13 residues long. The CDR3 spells CSVAGSGTYEQYF. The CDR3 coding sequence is TGCAGCGTTGCGGGGTCAGGTACCTACGAGCAGTACTTC.

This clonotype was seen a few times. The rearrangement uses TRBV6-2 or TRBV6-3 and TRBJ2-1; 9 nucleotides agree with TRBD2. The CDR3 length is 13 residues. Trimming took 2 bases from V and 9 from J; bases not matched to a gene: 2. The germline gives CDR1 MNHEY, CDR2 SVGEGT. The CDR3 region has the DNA TGTGCCAGCAGTTACGGGGGACTAGCTGAGCAGTTCTTC. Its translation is CASSYGGLAEQFF.

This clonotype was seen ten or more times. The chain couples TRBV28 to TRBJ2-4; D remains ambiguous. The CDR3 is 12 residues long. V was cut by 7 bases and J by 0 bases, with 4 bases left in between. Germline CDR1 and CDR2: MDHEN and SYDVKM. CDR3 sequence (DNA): TGTGCCAGCAACATAGCCAAAAACATTCAGTACTTC. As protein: CASNIAKNIQYF.

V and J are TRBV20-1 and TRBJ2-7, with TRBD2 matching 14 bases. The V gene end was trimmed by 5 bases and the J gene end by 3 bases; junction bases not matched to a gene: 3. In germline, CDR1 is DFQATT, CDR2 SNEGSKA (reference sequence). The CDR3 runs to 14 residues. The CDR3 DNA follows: TGCAGTGCTGATGGGACTAGCGGGGGCTACGAGCAGTACTTC. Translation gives CSADGTSGGYEQYF.

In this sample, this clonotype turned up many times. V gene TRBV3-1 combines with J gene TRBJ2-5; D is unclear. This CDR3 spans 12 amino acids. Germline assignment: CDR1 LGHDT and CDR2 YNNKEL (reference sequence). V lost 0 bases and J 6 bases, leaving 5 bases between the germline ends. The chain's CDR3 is CASSQDHQTQYF. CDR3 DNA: TGTGCCAGCAGCCAAGATCATCAGACCCAGTACTTC.

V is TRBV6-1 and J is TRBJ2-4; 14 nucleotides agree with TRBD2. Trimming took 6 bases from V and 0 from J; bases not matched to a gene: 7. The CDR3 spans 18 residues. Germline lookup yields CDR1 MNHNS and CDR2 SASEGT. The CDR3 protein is CASRRTSGGSLAKNIQYF. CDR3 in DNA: TGTGCCAGCAGGCGGACTAGCGGGGGGTCCCTAGCCAAAAACATTCAGTACTTC.

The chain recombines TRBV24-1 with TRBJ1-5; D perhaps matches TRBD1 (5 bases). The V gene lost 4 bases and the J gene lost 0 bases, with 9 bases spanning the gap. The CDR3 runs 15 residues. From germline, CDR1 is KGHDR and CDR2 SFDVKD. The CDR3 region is CATSEDRYSNQPQHF. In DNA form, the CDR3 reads TGTGCCACCAGTGAAGACAGATATAGCAATCAGCCCCAGCATTTT.

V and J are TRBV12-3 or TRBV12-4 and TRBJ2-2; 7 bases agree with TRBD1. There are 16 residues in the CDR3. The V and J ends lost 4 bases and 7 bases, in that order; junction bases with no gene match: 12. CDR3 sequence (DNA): TGTGCCAGCAGTTCAGGGCCGACAGGGTATAGCGGGGAGCTGTTTTTT. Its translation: CASSSGPTGYSGELFF.